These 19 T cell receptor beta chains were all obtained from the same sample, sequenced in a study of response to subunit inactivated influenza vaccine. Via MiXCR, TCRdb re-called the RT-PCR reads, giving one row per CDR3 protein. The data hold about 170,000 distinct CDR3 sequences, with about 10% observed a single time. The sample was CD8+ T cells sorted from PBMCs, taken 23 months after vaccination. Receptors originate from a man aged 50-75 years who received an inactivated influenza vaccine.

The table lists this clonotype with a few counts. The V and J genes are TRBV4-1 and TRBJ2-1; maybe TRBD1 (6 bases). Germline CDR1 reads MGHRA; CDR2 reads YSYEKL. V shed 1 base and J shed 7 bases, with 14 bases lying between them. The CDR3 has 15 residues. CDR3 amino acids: CASSQGTGFPNEQFF. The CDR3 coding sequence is TGCGCCAGCAGCCAAGGAACAGGGTTTCCGAATGAGCAGTTCTTC.

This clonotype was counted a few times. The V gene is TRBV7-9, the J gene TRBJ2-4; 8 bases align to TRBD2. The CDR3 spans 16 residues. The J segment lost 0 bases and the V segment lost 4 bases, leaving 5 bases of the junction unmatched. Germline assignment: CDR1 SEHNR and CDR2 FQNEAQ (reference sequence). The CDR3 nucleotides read TGTGCCAGCAGCTCCGGACTAGCCGAAGCCAAAAACATTCAGTACTTC. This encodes CASSSGLAEAKNIQYF.

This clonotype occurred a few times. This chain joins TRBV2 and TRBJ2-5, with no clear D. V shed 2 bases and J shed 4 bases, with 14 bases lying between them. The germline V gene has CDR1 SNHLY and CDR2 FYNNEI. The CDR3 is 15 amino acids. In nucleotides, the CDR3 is TGTGCCAGCAGTGAATTTGGGGTATGGGGAGAGACCCAGTACTTC. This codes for CASSEFGVWGETQYF.

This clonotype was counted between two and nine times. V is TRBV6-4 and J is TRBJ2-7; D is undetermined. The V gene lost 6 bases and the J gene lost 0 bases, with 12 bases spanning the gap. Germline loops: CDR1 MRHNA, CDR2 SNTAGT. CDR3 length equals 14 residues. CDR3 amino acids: CASRGASTSYEQYF. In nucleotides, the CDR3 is TGTGCCAGCAGAGGCGCGTCAACCTCCTACGAGCAGTACTTC.

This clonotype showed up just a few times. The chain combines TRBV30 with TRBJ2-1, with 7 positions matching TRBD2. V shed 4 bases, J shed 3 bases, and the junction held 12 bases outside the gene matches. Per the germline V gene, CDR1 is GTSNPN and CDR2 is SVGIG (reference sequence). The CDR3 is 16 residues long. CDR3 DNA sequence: TGTGCCTGGATAAAGCAGGCTGCGGGGGTCTACAATGAGCAGTTCTTC. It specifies CAWIKQAAGVYNEQFF.

This CDR3 reads CAWSVSLNNEQFF. The CDR3 region has the DNA TGTGCCTGGAGTGTAAGCTTAAACAATGAGCAGTTCTTC. The chain carries TRBV30 and TRBJ2-1, with D unresolved. V was shortened by 0 bases and J by 5 bases, with 8 bases between the two germline ends. This CDR3 region has 13 residues. Per germline, CDR1 GTSNPN and CDR2 SVGIG (reference sequence).

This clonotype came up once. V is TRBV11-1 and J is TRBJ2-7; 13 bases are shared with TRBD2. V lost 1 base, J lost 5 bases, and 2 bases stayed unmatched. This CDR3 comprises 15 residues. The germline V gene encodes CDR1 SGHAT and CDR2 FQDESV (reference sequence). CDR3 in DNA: TGTGCCAGCAGCTTAGGGACTAGCGGGAGAAACGAGCAGTACTTC. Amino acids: CASSLGTSGRNEQYF.

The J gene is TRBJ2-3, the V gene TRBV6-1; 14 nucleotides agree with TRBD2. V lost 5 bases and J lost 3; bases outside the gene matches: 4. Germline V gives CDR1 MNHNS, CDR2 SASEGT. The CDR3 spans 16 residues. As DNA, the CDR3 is TGTGCCAGCAGTCGGGGACTAGCGGGGGTTACAGATACGCAGTATTTT. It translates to CASSRGLAGVTDTQYF.

Here the CDR3 DNA reads TGCGCCAGCAGCTTGGTCGGGACTAGTCATGAGCAGTTCTTC. Its translation is CASSLVGTSHEQFF. This chain joins TRBV5-1 and TRBJ2-1; TRBD2 matches at 8 bases. This CDR3 region has 14 residues. The germline gives CDR1 SGHRS, CDR2 YFSETQ. The V gene end was trimmed by 0 bases and the J gene end by 8 bases; junction bases not matched to a gene: 4.

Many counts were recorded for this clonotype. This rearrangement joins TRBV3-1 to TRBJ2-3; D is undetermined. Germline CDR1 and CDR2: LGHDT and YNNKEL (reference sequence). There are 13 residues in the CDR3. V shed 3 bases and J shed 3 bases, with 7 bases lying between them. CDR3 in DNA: TGTGCCAGCAGCCAGTCTACTACAGATACGCAGTATTTT. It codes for CASSQSTTDTQYF.

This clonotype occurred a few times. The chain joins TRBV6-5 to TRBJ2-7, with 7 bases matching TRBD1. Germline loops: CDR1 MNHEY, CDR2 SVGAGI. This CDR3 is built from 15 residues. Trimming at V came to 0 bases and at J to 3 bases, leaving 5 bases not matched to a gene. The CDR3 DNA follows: TGTGCCAGCAGTTACTCGACAGGGCCGTTCTACGAGCAGTACTTC. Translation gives CASSYSTGPFYEQYF.

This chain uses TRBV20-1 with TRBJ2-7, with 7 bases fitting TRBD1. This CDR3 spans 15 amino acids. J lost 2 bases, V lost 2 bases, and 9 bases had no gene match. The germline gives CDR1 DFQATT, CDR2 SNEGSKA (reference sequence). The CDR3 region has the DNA TGCAGTGCTAGAACGGTTAGGGACAGTCCCTACGAGCAGTACTTC. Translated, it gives CSARTVRDSPYEQYF.

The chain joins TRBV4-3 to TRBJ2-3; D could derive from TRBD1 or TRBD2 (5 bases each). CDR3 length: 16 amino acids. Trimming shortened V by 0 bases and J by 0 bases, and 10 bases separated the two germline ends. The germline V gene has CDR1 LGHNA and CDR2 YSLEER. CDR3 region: CASSQDWDPSTDTQYF. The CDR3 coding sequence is TGCGCCAGCAGCCAAGATTGGGACCCGAGCACAGATACGCAGTATTTT.

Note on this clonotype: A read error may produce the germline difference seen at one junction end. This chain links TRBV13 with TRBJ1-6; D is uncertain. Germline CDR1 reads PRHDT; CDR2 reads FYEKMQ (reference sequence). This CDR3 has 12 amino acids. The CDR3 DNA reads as TGTGCCAGCGCCTCCGATAATTCACCCCTCCACTTT. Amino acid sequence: CASASDNSPLHF.

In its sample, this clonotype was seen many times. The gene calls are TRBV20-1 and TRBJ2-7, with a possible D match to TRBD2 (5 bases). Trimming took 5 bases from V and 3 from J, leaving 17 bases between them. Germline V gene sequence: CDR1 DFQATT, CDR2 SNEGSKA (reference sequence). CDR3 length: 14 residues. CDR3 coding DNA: TGCAGTGCTCACTCCCCAGAGGGTAACTACGAGCAGTACTTC. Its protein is CSAHSPEGNYEQYF.

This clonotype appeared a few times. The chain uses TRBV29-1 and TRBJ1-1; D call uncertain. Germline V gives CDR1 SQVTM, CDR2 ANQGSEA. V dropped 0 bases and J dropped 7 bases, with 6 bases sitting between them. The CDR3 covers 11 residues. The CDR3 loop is CSVEEGVEAFF. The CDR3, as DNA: TGCAGCGTTGAAGAGGGTGTTGAAGCTTTCTTT.

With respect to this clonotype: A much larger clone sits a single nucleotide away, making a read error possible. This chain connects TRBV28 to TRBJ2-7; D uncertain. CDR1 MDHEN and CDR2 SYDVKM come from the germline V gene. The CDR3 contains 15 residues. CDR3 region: CASGFSLNLSYEQYF. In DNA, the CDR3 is TGTGCCAGCGGTTTCAGTCTAAACCTCTCCTACGAGCAGTACTTC. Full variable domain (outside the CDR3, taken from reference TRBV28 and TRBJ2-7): DVKVTQSSRYLVKRTGEKVFLECVQDMDHENMFWYRQDPGLGLRLIYFSYDVKMKEKGDIPEGYSVSREKKERFSLILESASTNQTSMYLCASGFSLNLSYEQYFGPGTRLTVT.

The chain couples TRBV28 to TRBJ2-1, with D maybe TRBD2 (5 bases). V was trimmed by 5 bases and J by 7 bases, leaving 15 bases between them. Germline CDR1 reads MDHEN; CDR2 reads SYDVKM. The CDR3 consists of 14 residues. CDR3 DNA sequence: TGTGCCAGCAGTCCCCCCTCCCTAGCAAATGAGCAGTTCTTC. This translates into CASSPPSLANEQFF.

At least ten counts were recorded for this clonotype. The CDR3, as DNA: TGCGCCAGCAGCCAAGATTGGAACAGGGCGAACACCGGGGAGCTGTTTTTT. This sequence encodes CASSQDWNRANTGELFF. The J gene is TRBJ2-2, the V gene TRBV4-3; TRBD1 is a possible D gene (6 bases). The germline gives CDR1 LGHNA, CDR2 YSLEER. This CDR3 is built from 17 residues. V was trimmed by 0 bases and J by 0 bases, leaving 11 bases between them.